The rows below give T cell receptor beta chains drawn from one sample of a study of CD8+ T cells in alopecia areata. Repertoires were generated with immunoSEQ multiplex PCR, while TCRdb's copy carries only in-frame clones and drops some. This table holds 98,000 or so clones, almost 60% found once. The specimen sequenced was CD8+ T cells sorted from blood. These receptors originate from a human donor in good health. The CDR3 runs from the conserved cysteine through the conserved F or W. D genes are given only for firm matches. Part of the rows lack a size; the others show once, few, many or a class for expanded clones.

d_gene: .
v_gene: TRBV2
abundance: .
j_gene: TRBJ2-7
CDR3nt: TGTGCCAGCAGGCTAACAGAGGTTGACGAGCAGTACTTC
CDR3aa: CASRLTEVDEQYF

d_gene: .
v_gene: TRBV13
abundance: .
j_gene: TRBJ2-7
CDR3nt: TGTGCCAGCAGCTTAGGCCGTGGGGGCTCTGACGAGCAGTACTTC
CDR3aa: CASSLGRGGSDEQYF

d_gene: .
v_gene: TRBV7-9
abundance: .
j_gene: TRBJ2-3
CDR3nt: TGTGCCAGCTGGGGTGCTGGACGTGATACGCAGTATTTT
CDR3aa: CASWGAGRDTQYF

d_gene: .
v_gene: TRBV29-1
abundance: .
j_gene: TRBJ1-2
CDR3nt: TGCAGCGTTGACAGTTCCGGGGGGTCGGGCTACACCTTC
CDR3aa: CSVDSSGGSGYTF

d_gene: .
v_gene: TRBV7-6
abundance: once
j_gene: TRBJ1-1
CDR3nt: TGTGCCAGCGGCGTCAACACTGAAGCTTTCTTT
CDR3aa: CASGVNTEAFF

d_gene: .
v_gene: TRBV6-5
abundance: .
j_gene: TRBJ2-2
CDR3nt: TGTGCCAGCAGTTCCGGGGCCGCCACCGGGGAGCTGTTTTTT
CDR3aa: CASSSGAATGELFF

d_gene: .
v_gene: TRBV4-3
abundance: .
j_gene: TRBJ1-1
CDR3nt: TGCGCCAGCAGCCAGGAAGTAATGGGGGATTCATACACTGAAGCTTTCTTT
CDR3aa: CASSQEVMGDSYTEAFF

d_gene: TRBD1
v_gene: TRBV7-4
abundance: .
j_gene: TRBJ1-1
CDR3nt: TGTGCCAGCAGCTCTCAGGGGGCGCGGATGAACACTGAAGCTTTCTTT
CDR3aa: CASSSQGARMNTEAFF

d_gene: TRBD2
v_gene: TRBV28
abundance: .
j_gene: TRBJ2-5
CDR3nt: TGTGCCAGCAGTTACATCCCGGGAGGCGCAAAAGAGACCCAGTACTTC
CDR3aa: CASSYIPGGAKETQYF

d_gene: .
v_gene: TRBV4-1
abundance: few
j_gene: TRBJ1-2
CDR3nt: TGCGCCAGCAGCCAAGTCTTGTTTGGGGGGAACTATGGCTACACCTTC
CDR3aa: CASSQVLFGGNYGYTF

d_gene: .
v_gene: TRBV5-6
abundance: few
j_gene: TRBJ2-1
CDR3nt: TGTGCCAGCAGCTGGGGGACATCGGGTGAGCAGTTCTTC
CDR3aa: CASSWGTSGEQFF

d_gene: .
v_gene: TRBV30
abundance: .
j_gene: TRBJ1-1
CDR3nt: TGTGCGTGGTTTGGGGTGAACACTGAAGCTTTCTTT
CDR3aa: CAWFGVNTEAFF

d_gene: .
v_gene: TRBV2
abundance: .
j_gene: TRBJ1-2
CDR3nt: TGTGCCAGCGTAGGAGACTATGGCTACACCTTC
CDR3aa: CASVGDYGYTF

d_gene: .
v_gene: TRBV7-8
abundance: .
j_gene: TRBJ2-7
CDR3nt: TGTGCCAGCAGCCAAGGACTGGAACCCTACGAGCAGTACTTC
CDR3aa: CASSQGLEPYEQYF

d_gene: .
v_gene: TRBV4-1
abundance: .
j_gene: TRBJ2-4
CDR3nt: TGCGCCAGCAGCCAAGGCAGGATCACCACGCGAATAAACATTCAGTACTTC
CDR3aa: CASSQGRITTRINIQYF